The present TCR beta chain was sequenced within a study of T cell repertoires in cytomegalovirus infection (dated by TCRdb to the late 2010s). Turning to the overall study: Recently identified HLA-C-restricted CMV epitopes, whose presentation resists viral immunomodulation, were targeted by peptide stimulations together with well-studied HLA-B-restricted epitopes. The HLA type of each donor mattered for the analysis, because public TCR beta signatures pointed to carriage of CMV infection along with the matching HLA type.

CDR1 and CDR2, per the germline V gene (reference sequence), are MNHNY and SVGAGI. Trimming costs V 0 bases and J 1 base, and their ends lie 12 bases apart. Including cysteine and phenylalanine, the CDR3 has 16 amino acids. Just the 48-base CDR3 DNA is kept, in frame starting at base 1. In light of the paper, this sample's treatment or condition label describes: in vitro stimulation with specific CMV peptide epitopes to enrich CMV-specific T cells. What the authors observed across the whole study: In both this cohort and an independent approximately 370-donor cohort, the cumulative frequency of public TCR beta family members distinguished carriers of CMV infection plus the relevant HLA type. The ex vivo response was dominated by HLA-C-restricted CMV-specific TCR beta clonotypes, which also provided the single most frequent clonotype in two of eight donors.

In regard to this clonotype: There is no known antigen for this receptor. Base qualities are missing; no much larger clone stands one base away.

The listed sequencing device is Illumina HiSeq 1500. TCRdb reprocessing: public reads trimmed at Q25 with fastp, clones called with MiXCR, in-frame beta chains kept. Under each unique CDR3 protein, matching rows form one entry showing the most common genes and DNA. In this sample the table shows roughly 78,000 distinct CDR3 sequences, about 37% of which occur a single time. The ten largest clones take up roughly 93% of the sample. The sequencing used CD8+ T cells from cultured PBMCs, collected from culture after CMV antigen stimulation. This sequence originates from a human donor in good health (CMV status not recorded). Some clones in this sample may be carry-over from other donors' samples. Recombination linked TRBV6-6 to TRBJ1-1, with the D gene too uncertain to name. For the CDR3, the sequence is CASSYSRAVPNTEAFF. The bases are TGTGCCAGCAGTTACTCGAGGGCAGTCCCGAACACTGAAGCTTTCTTT.